Sequencing of this T cell receptor (beta chain) was carried out in a study of CD8+ T cells in alopecia areata. The sample holds a few counts of this clone. Its antigen is undetermined. Germline values: CDR1 SEHNR, CDR2 FQNEAQ (reference sequence). The CDR3 sequence is 13 residues long. V dropped 0 bases and J dropped 5 bases, with 8 bases sitting between them. Extracted from the samples, RNA was reverse transcribed into cDNA to serve as the sequencing template. Repertoires were generated with immunoSEQ multiplex PCR, while TCRdb's copy carries only in-frame clones and drops some. The table includes fewer than 200,000 clones, about three fifths detected once. The treatment: oral pan-JAK inhibitor, 5-10 mg twice daily. The study, taken as a whole, reports: Tofacitinib produced a significant decrease in scalp clonality and in expanded CD8+ clones among the top 100. Throughout tofacitinib, many expanded lesional clones continued to persist in scalp and blood. Affected lesional scalp, above all in alopecia totalis/universalis, was more clonal than normal scalp. Between patients, shared TCR sequences were less clear than in mice. This was possibly due in part to HLA diversity in the patient population.

The chain combines TRBV7-9 with TRBJ2-7; D is possibly TRBD2 (6 bases). The TCR originated in a human donor with alopecia areata. The input for sequencing was CD4+ T cells sorted from blood, taken around week 55, from a patient treated with tofacitinib. The CDR3 spells CASSLAGGDEQYF. The CDR3 DNA sequence: TGTGCCAGCAGCTTAGCCGGCGGGGACGAGCAGTACTTC.